One sample yielded the 17 T cell receptor beta chains listed below, sequenced in a study of long-term antiretroviral therapy in people with HIV (dated 2022 in TCRdb). The immunoSEQ hsTCRB v3.0 assay was used at survey level resolution to sequence the TRB variable region. The immuneACCESS repertoire file appears here via TCRdb, limited to in-frame rearrangements. These files lack a portion of the clones; in checked studies, under half of the deficit traces to unresolved V genes, and the cause of the others is not known. The sample table shows fewer than 25,000 clones, and around 81% are seen once. The ten largest account for more than 15% of the sample. The sequences come from unsorted PBMCs, collected at the start of antiretroviral therapy, before treatment. Receptors originate from a woman under 30 with HIV.

The chain couples TRBV10-1 to TRBJ2-7; D remains ambiguous. The CDR3 has 12 residues. The V and J ends lost 3 bases and 3 bases respectively, with 6 bases between them. CDR1 WNHNN and CDR2 SYGVQD come from the germline V gene (reference sequence). The chain's CDR3 is CASSDNSYEQYF. As DNA, the CDR3 is TGCGCCAGCAGTGACAACAGCTACGAGCAGTACTTC.

This clone has a single count. V is TRBV28 and J is TRBJ1-2; TRBD1 is a possible D gene (6 bases). This CDR3 has 14 residues. Germline values: CDR1 MDHEN, CDR2 SYDVKM. The ends were cut back, 2 bases at V and 6 bases at J, with 13 bases in the middle. CDR3 nucleotides: TGTGCCAGCAGTTTAACAGGGACATTCGATGGCTACACCTTC. Translated, it gives CASSLTGTFDGYTF.

The chain links TRBV30 to TRBJ2-7, with a tentative D call TRBD2 (6 bases). The germline V and J ends were trimmed by 2 bases and 3 bases, with 17 bases remaining between them. The CDR3 has 15 amino acids. Germline CDR1 GTSNPN, CDR2 SVGIG (reference sequence). CDR3 DNA sequence: TGTGCCTGGAGTATAAGGGACTTCCACAACTACGAGCAGTACTTC. Its protein product is CAWSIRDFHNYEQYF.

The rearrangement links TRBV29-1 to TRBJ2-1; possibly TRBD1 for D (5 bases). The CDR3 contains 12 residues. Per the germline V gene, CDR1 is SQVTM and CDR2 is ANQGSEA. V lost 5 bases and J 3 bases, leaving 8 bases between the germline ends. In DNA, the CDR3 is TGCAGCGTTTCAGGACACTACAATGAGCAGTTCTTC. Translated, it gives CSVSGHYNEQFF.

This clone was observed a single time. The gene calls are TRBV2 and TRBJ2-7, with TRBD1 as a possible D gene (6 bases). Germline V gene sequence: CDR1 SNHLY, CDR2 FYNNEI. Between the trimmed V and J ends, which lost 4 bases and 5 bases, there was a span of 15 bases. The CDR3 extends over 14 amino acids. CDR3 sequence reads: CASSATGRGDEQYF. CDR3 DNA sequence: TGTGCCAGCAGTGCTACGGGCAGGGGAGACGAGCAGTACTTC.

This chain uses TRBV23-1 with TRBJ1-2, with a possible D match to TRBD1 (5 bases). TRBV23-1 is sorted into the ORF group, with uncertain function. With 4 bases removed from V and 4 bases from J, the gap between germline ends came to 13 bases. This CDR3 spans 14 amino acids. The CDR3 nucleotides are TGCGCCAGCAGTCCCCCGGGACCGTTCTATGGCTACACCTTC. Amino acid sequence: CASSPPGPFYGYTF.

V is TRBV11-2 and J is TRBJ1-2; no definite D call. V was trimmed by 5 bases and J by 8 bases, leaving 18 bases between them. Germline CDR1 SGHAT, CDR2 FQNNGV. CDR3 size: 14 residues. DNA for the CDR3: TGTGCCAGCAGCGTCTACTCCCCCCTCAGCGGCTACACCTTC. Amino acid sequence: CASSVYSPLSGYTF.

The chain uses TRBV5-6 and TRBJ2-3; D not certain. Germline CDR1 and CDR2: SGHDT and YYEEEE. This CDR3 comprises 12 residues. V lost 4 bases and J 10 bases, leaving 13 bases between the germline ends. The CDR3 loop reads CASSPREGAQYF. DNA of the CDR3: TGTGCCAGCAGCCCCCGCGAAGGTGCGCAGTATTTT.

The chain joins TRBV2 to TRBJ1-2, with D tentatively TRBD1 (5 bases). CDR1 is SNHLY and CDR2 is FYNNEI in the germline V gene. The CDR3 extends over 17 amino acids. V was trimmed by 0 bases and J by 1 base, leaving 15 bases between them. The CDR3 coding sequence is TGTGCCAGCAGTGAAGCGCTTCTTTTAGGGGTTAACTATGGCTACACCTTC. Encoded protein: CASSEALLLGVNYGYTF.

This clone occurred a few times. The CDR3 DNA reads TGTGCCACCAGCAGACTAGTCTTTGGCGAGCAGTTCTTC. It is translated as CATSRLVFGEQFF. The V and J genes are TRBV15 and TRBJ2-1; no definite D call. The CDR3 sequence is 13 residues long. V was cut by 2 bases and J by 10 bases, with 12 bases left in between. Germline V CDR1 and CDR2: LNHNV, YYDKDF (reference sequence).

The chain uses TRBV10-3 and TRBJ2-7; D is possibly TRBD2 (5 bases). Trimming cost V 5 bases and J 2 bases, with 13 bases left between them. Germline values: CDR1 ENHRY, CDR2 SYGVKD. This CDR3 comprises 14 residues. The CDR3 bases are TGTGCCATCAGTAGAGGGTTACAGACCTACGAGCAGTACTTC. It translates to CAISRGLQTYEQYF.

This chain links TRBV30 with TRBJ1-4, with 9 bases lining up with TRBD1. After removal of 2 bases from V and 8 bases from J, the junction contained 6 bases not matched to a gene. The CDR3 consists of 14 residues. Germline V gene sequence: CDR1 GTSNPN, CDR2 SVGIG (reference sequence). The DNA of the CDR3 is TGTGCCTGGAGTTCCGGGACAGGGAGCGAAAAACTGTTTTTT. Translation: CAWSSGTGSEKLFF.

The chain joins TRBV6-5 to TRBJ1-1, with unresolved D. CDR3 size: 12 residues. Germline V CDR1 and CDR2: MNHEY, SVGAGI. Trimming cost V 6 bases and J 0 bases, with 5 bases left between them. The CDR3, as DNA: TGTGCCAGCAGGGAATTGAACACTGAAGCTTTCTTT. As protein: CASRELNTEAFF.

The chain uses TRBV7-6 and TRBJ1-3; D gene ambiguous. Trimming stripped 4 bases from V and 6 bases from J, with 7 bases between. Germline V gene data show CDR1 as SGHVS and CDR2 as FNYEAQ. The CDR3 is made up of 12 amino acids. CDR3 bases: TGTGCCAGCAGCTCTGGGTCAAACACCATATATTTT. As protein: CASSSGSNTIYF.

The chain is built from TRBV19 and TRBJ1-1, with a possible D match to TRBD1 (5 bases). The CDR3 loop spans 16 amino acids. Trimming shortened V by 3 bases and J by 7 bases, and 21 bases separated the two germline ends. Germline-derived CDR1 and CDR2 are LNHDA and SQIVND (reference sequence). The CDR3: CASSILLGGFRREAFF. The CDR3 nucleotides read TGTGCCAGTAGTATTCTACTCGGGGGGTTTCGGCGTGAAGCTTTCTTT.

The CDR3 DNA sequence: TGCGCCAGCAGCTGGCAGGAGAGCCACGAGACCCAGTACTTC. Translating it yields CASSWQESHETQYF. The chain employs TRBV5-1 and TRBJ2-5; no clear D. Germline V gene sequence: CDR1 SGHRS, CDR2 YFSETQ. The V end was cut by 3 bases, the J end by 5 bases, with 14 bases between. This CDR3 spans 14 amino acids.

The gene calls are TRBV7-8 and TRBJ1-3, with D tentatively TRBD1 (5 bases). Trimming shortened V by 0 bases and J by 2 bases, and 17 bases separated the two germline ends. The CDR3 has 18 amino acids. Germline values: CDR1 SGHVS, CDR2 FQNEAQ. Written as DNA, the CDR3 is TGTGCCAGCAGCTTAGCACGGGACGGCCCCACCGCTGGAAACACCATATATTTT. Translation gives CASSLARDGPTAGNTIYF.